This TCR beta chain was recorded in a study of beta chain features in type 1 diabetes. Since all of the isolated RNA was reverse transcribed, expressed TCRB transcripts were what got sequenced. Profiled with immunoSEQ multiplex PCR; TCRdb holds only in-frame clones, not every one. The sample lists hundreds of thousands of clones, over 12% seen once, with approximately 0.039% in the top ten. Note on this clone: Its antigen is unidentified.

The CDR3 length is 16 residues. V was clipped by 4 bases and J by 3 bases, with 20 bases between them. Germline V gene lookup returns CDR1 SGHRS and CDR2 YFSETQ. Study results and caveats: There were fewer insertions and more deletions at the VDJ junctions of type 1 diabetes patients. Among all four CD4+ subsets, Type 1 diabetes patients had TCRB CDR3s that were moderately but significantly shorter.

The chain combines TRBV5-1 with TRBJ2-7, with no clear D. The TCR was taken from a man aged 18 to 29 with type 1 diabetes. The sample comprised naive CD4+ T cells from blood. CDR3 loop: CASSAQKSANFYEQYF. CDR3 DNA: TGCGCCAGCAGCGCCCAGAAGAGCGCAAACTTCTACGAGCAGTACTTC.